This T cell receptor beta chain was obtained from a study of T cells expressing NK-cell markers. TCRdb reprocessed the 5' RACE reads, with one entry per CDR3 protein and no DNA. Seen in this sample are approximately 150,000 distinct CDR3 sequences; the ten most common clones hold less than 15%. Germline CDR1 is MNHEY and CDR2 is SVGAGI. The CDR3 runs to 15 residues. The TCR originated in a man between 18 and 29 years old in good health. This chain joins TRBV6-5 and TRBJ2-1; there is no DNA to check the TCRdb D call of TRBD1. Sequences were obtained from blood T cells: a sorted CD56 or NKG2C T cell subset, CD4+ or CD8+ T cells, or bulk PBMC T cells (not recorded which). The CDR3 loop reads CASNLGQGAYNEQFF.